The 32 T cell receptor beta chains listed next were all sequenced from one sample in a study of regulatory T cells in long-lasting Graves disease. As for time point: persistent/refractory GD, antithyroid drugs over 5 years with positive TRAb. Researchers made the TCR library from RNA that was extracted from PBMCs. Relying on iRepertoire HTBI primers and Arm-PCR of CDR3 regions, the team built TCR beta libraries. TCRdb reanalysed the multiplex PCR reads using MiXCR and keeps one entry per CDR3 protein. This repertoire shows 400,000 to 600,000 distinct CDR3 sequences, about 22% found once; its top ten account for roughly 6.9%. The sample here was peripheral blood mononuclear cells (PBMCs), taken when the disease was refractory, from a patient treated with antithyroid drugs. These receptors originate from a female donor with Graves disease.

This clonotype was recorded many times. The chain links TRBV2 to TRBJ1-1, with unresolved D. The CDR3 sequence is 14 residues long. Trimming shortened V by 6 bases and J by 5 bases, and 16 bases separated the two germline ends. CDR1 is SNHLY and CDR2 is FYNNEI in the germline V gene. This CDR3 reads CASSVESSGTEAFF. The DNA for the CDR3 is TGTGCCAGCAGCGTCGAGTCCTCGGGGACTGAAGCTTTCTTT.

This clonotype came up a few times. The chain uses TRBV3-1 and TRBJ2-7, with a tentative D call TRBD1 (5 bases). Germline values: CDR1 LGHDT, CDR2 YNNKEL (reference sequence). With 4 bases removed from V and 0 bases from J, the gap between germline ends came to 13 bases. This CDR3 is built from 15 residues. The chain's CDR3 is CASSPMGQVSYEQYF. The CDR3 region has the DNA TGTGCCAGCAGCCCAATGGGGCAGGTCTCCTACGAGCAGTACTTC.

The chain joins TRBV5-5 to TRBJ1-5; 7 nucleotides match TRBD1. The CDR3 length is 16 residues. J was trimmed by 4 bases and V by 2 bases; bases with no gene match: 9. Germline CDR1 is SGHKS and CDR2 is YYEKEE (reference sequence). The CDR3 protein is CASSLNDRDSNQPQHF. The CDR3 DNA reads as TGTGCCAGCAGCTTAAATGATCGGGACAGTAATCAGCCCCAGCATTTT.

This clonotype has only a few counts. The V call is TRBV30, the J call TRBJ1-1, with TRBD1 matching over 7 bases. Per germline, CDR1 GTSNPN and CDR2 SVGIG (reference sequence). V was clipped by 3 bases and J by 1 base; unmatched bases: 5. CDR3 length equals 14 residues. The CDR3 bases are TGTGCCTGGAGAAGACAGGGCGAGAACACTGAAGCTTTCTTT. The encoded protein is CAWRRQGENTEAFF.

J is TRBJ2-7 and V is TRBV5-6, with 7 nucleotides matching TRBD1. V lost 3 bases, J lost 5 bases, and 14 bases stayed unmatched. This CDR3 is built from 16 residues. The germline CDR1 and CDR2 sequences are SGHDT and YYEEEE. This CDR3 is CASSWGQFPYSDEQYF. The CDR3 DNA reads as TGTGCCAGCAGCTGGGGACAGTTCCCCTATTCCGACGAGCAGTACTTC.

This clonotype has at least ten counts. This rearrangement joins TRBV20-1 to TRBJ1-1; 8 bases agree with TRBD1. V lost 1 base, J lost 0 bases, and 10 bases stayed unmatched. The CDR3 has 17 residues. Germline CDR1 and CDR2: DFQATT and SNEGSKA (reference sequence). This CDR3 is CSARAGTGEYMNTEAFF. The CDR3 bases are TGCAGTGCTAGAGCCGGGACAGGAGAATATATGAACACTGAAGCTTTCTTT.

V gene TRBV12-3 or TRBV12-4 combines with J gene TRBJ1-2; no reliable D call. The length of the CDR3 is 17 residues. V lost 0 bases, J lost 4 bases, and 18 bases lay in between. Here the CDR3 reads CASSLAYSRPGGYGYTF. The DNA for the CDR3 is TGTGCCAGCAGTTTAGCATATAGCAGGCCCGGTGGCTATGGCTACACCTTC.

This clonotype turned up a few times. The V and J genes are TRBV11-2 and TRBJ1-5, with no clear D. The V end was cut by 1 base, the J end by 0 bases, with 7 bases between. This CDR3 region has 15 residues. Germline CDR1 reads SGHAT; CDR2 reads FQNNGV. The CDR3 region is CASSLGSLSNQPQHF. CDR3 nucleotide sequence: TGTGCCAGCAGCTTAGGCAGCCTTAGCAATCAGCCCCAGCATTTT.

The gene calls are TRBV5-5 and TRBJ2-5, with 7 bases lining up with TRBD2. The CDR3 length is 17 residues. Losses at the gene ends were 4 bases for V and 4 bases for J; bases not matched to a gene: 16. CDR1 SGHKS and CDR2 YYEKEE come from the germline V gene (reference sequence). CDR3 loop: CASSPRWGGKGLETQYF. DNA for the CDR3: TGTGCCAGCAGCCCGCGGTGGGGGGGGAAGGGGTTAGAGACCCAGTACTTC.

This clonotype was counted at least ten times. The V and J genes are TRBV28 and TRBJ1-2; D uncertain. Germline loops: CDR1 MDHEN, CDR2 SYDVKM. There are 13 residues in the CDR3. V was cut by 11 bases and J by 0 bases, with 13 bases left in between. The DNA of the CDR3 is TGTGCCGAAAGAGCGGCAGCTAACTATGGCTACACCTTC. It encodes CAERAAANYGYTF.

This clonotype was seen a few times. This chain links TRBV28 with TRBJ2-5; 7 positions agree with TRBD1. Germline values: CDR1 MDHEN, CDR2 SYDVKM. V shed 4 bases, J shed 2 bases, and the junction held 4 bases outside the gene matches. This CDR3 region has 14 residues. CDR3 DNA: TGTGCCAGCAGTTCGGGACAGAAACAAGAGACCCAGTACTTC. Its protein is CASSSGQKQETQYF.

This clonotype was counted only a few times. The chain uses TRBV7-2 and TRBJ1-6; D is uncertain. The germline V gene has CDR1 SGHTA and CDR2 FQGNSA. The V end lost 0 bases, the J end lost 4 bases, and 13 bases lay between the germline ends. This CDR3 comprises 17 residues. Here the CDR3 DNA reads TGTGCCAGCAGCTTAGCGGGGTCAGGTTCATATAATTCACCCCTCCACTTT. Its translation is CASSLAGSGSYNSPLHF. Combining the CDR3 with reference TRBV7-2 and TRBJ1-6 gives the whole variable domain GAGVSQSPSNKVTEKGKDVELRCDPISGHTALYWYRQSLGQGLEFLIYFQGNSAPDKSGLPSDRFSAERTGGSVSTLTIQRTQQEDSAVYLCASSLAGSGSYNSPLHFGNGTRLTVT.

In DNA form, the CDR3 reads TGTGCCAGCACTGATTCAAGCCGGGCAGGTGGCTACACCTTC. Its translation is CASTDSSRAGGYTF. This chain connects TRBV28 to TRBJ1-2, with D unresolved. V dropped 7 bases and J dropped 7 bases, with 19 bases sitting between them. This CDR3 region has 14 residues. Germline V gene data show CDR1 as MDHEN and CDR2 as SYDVKM.

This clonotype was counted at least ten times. CDR3 amino acids: CAISRDPEQPQHF. The CDR3 coding sequence is TGTGCCATCAGCCGGGACCCCGAACAGCCCCAGCATTTT. V and J are TRBV10-3 and TRBJ1-5; a weak D match, TRBD1 (5 bases). This CDR3 spans 13 amino acids. The V gene's germline CDR1 is ENHRY and CDR2 SYGVKD. The germline V and J ends were trimmed by 6 bases and 7 bases, with 13 bases remaining between them.

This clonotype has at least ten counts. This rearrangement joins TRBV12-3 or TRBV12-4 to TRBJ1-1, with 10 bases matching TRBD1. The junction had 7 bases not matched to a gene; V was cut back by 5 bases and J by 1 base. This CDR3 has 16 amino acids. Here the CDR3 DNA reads TGTGCCAGCAGTCGAGGACAGGGGGTTTGGAACACTGAAGCTTTCTTT. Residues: CASSRGQGVWNTEAFF.

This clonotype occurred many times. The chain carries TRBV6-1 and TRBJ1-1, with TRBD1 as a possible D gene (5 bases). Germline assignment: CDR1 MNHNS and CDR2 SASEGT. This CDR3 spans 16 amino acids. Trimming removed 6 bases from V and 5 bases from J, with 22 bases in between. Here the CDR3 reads CASSPGLGGGATEAFF. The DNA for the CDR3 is TGTGCCAGCAGCCCCGGTTTGGGAGGAGGGGCAACTGAAGCTTTCTTT.

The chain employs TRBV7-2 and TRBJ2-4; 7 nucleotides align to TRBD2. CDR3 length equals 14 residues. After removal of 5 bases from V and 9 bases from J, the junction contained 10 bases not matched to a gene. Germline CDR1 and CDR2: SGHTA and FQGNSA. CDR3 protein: CASSRAGSGGIQYF. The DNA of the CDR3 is TGTGCCAGCAGCCGCGCGGGTTCGGGGGGCATTCAGTACTTC.

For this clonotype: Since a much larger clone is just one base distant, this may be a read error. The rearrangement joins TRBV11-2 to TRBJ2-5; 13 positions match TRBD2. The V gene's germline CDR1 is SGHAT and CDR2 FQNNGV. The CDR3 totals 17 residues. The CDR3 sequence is CASSLQGGLAGEETRYF. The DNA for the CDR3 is TGTGCCAGCAGCTTACAAGGTGGACTAGCGGGAGAGGAGACCCGGTACTTC.

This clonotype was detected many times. The CDR3 nucleotides are TGCGCCAGCAGCCAAGAACAGAGTTTCCAAGAGACCCAGTACTTC. This gives the protein CASSQEQSFQETQYF. The gene calls are TRBV4-1 and TRBJ2-5; D gene uncertain. The CDR3 has 15 amino acids. CDR1 is MGHRA and CDR2 is YSYEKL in the germline V gene. Trimming stripped 0 bases from V and 1 base from J, with 9 bases between.

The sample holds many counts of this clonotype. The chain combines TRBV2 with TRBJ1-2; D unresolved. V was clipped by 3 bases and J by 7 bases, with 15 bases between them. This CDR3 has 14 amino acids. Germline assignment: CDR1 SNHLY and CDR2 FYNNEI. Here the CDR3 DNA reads TGTGCCAGCAGTGAGATGAACCCCGGCGGTGGCTACACCTTC. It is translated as CASSEMNPGGGYTF. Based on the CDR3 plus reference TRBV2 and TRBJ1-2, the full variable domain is EPEVTQTPSHQVTQMGQEVILRCVPISNHLYFYWYRQILGQKVEFLVSFYNNEISEKSEIFDDQFSVERPDGSNFTLKIRSTKLEDSAMYFCASSEMNPGGGYTFGSGTRLTVV.

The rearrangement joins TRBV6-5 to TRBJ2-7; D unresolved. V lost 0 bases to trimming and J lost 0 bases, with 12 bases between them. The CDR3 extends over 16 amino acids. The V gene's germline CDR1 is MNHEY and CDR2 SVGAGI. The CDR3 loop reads CASSYSAGPSSYEQYF. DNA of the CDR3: TGTGCCAGCAGTTACTCAGCCGGGCCCAGCTCCTACGAGCAGTACTTC.

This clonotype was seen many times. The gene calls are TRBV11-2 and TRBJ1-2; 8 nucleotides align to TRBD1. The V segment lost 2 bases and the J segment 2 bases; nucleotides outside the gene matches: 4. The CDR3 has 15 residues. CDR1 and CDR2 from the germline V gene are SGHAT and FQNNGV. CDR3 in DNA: TGTGCCAGCAGCTTACGCCAGGGGGCGAACTATGGCTACACCTTC. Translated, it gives CASSLRQGANYGYTF.

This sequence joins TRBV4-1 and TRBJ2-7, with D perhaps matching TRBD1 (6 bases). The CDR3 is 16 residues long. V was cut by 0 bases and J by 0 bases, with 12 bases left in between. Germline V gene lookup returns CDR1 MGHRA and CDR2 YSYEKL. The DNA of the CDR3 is TGCGCCAGCAGCCAAGATGGTGTAGGGGGCTCCTACGAGCAGTACTTC. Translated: CASSQDGVGGSYEQYF.

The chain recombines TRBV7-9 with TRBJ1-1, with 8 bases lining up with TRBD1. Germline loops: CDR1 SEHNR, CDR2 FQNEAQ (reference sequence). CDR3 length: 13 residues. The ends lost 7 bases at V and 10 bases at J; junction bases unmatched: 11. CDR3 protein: CASNIGQGRLAFF. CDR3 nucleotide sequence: TGTGCCAGCAACATCGGACAGGGTCGGTTAGCTTTCTTT.

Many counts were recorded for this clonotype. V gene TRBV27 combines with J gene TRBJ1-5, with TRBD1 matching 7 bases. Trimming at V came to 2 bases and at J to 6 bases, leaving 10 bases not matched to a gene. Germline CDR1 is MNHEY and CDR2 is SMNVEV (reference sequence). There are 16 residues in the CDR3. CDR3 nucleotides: TGTGCCAGCAGTTTAGAGGGGGCGATGGGTGGTCAGCCCCAGCATTTT. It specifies CASSLEGAMGGQPQHF.

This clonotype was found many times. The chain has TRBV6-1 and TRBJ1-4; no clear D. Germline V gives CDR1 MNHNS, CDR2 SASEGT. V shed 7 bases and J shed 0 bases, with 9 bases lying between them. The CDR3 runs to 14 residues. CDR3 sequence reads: CASTPSSTNEKLFF. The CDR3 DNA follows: TGTGCCAGCACCCCCTCTTCAACTAATGAAAAACTGTTTTTT.

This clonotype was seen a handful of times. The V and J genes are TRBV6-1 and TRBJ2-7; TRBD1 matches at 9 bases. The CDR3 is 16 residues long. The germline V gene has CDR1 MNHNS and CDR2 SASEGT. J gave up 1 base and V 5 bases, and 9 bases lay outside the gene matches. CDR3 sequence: CASSRPGQGSSYEQYF. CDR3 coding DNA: TGTGCCAGCAGTCGCCCCGGACAGGGGAGTTCCTACGAGCAGTACTTC.

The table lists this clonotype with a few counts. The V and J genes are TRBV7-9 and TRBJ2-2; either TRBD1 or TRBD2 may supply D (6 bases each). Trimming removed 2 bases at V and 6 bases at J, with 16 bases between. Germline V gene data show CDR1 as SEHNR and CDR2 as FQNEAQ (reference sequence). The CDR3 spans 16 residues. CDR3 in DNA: TGTGCCAGCAGCTTACCGGGCCGGGGGCAATCCGGGGAGCTGTTTTTT. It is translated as CASSLPGRGQSGELFF.

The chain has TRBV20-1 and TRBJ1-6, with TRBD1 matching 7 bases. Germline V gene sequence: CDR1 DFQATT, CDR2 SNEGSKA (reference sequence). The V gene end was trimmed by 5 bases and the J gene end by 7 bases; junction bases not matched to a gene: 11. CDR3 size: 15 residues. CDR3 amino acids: CSAQRGTDMNSPLHF. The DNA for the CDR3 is TGCAGTGCTCAGAGGGGGACAGACATGAATTCACCCCTCCACTTT.

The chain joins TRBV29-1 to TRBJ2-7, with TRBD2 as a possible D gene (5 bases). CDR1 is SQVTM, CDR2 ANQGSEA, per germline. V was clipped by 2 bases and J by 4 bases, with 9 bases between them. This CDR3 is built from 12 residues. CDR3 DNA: TGCAGCGTTGAACTAGCTCAGTACGAGCAGTACTTC. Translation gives CSVELAQYEQYF.

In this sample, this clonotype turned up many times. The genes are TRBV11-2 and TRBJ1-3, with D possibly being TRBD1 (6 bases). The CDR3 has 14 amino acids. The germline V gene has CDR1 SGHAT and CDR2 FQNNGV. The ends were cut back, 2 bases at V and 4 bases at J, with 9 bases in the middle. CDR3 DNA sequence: TGTGCCAGCAGCTTACGGGGGGCCGGAAACACCATATATTTT. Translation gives CASSLRGAGNTIYF.

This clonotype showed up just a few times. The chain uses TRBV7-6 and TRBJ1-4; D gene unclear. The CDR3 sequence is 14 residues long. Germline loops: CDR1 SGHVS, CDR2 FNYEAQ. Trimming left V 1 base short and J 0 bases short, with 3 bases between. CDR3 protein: CASSLGPTNEKLFF. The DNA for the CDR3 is TGTGCCAGCAGCTTAGGTCCAACTAATGAAAAACTGTTTTTT.